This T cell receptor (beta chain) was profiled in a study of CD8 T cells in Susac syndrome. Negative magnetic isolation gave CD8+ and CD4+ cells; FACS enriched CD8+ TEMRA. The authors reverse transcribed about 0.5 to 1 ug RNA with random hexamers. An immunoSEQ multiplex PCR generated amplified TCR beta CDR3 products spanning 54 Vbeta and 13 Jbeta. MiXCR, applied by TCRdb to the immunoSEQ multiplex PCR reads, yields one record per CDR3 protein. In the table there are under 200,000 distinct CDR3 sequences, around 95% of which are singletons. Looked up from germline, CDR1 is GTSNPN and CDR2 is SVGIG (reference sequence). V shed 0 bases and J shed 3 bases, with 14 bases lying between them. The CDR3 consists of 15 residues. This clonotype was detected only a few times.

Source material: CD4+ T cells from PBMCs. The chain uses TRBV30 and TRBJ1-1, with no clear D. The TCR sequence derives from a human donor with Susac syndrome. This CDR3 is CAWSVGPLRDTEAFF. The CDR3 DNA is TGTGCCTGGAGTGTAGGGCCCCTAAGGGACACTGAAGCTTTCTTT.